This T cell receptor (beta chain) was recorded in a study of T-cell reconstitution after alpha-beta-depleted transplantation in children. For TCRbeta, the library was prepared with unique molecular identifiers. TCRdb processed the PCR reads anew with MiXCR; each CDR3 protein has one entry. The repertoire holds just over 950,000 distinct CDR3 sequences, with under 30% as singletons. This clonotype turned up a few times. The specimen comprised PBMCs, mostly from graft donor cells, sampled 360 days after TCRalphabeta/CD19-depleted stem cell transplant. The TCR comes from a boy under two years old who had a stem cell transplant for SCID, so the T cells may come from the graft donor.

CDR3 in DNA: TGCAGTGCTAGACCAGACAGGGGCAGCACAGATACGCAGTATTTT. It is translated as CSARPDRGSTDTQYF. The chain has TRBV20-1 and TRBJ2-3, with TRBD1 matching 8 bases. Germline CDR1 reads DFQATT; CDR2 reads SNEGSKA (reference sequence). Trimming at V came to 2 bases and at J to 0 bases, leaving 4 bases not matched to a gene. The CDR3 consists of 15 residues.